Sequencing of this T cell receptor beta chain was carried out in a study of regulatory T cells in long-lasting Graves disease. CDR3 regions were amplified by Arm-PCR using iRepertoire HTBI primers to build TCR beta libraries. TCRdb reprocessed the multiplex PCR reads via MiXCR and lists one record per CDR3 protein. Here the sample spans 500,000 to 800,000 distinct CDR3 sequences, about 32% being singletons. Looked up from germline, CDR1 is MNHNS and CDR2 is SASEGT. This CDR3 is 15 amino acids long. The V and J ends lost 4 bases and 3 bases, in that order; junction bases with no gene match: 2. Sample time point: persistent/refractory GD, antithyroid drugs over 5 years with positive TRAb. The TCR library was made from RNA that had been extracted from PBMCs in TRIzol.

This clonotype was obtained from a female donor with Graves disease. Source: peripheral blood mononuclear cells (PBMCs), taken when the disease was refractory, from a patient treated with antithyroid drugs. V usage is TRBV6-1 and J usage is TRBJ2-1, with 11 bases fitting TRBD2. The CDR3 DNA reads as TGTGCCAGCAGTGGCGGGACTAGCGGCTACAATGAGCAGTTCTTC. Amino acid sequence: CASSGGTSGYNEQFF.